This TCR beta chain emerged from a study of molecular identifiers for immune sequencing clone quantification. Study conclusions and caveats: Clones of above 20 RNA copies carried over 99% of effector molecules; in naive cells they carried under 1%.

The sample holds one count of this clonotype. The antigen is undetermined. A read error may produce the germline difference seen at one junction end. In preparing bulk TCR libraries, previously described methods and listed TCR primers were used. MiXCR, run by TCRdb on the PCR reads, gives a single entry per CDR3 protein. The table lists about 320,000 distinct CDR3 sequences, roughly a quarter of them singletons, with around 0.7% in the top ten. Between 20,000 and 1,000,000 sorted cells, with 10%, 30% or 50% RNA, yielded naive CD8 libraries. As CD8+CD4-CCR7+CD45RA+ cells, naive CD8 T cells were sorted. The receptor was derived from a human donor in good health. Some libraries in this study had Jurkat cell RNA spiked in. The sample was naive CD8+ T cells from blood, with Jurkat cell RNA spiked in. Subset specified: FACS-sorted CD8+CD4-CCR7+CD45RA+ naive T cells.

The CDR3 DNA sequence: TGTGCCAGCAGCCCCTCCTTAGGTCCTGGCACTTTCACAGAAACGCAGTATTTT. Translating gives CASSPSLGPGTFTETQYF. The rearrangement uses TRBV5-8 and TRBJ2-3, with unresolved D. The germline V gene encodes CDR1 SGHTS and CDR2 YDEGEE. This CDR3 has 18 residues.